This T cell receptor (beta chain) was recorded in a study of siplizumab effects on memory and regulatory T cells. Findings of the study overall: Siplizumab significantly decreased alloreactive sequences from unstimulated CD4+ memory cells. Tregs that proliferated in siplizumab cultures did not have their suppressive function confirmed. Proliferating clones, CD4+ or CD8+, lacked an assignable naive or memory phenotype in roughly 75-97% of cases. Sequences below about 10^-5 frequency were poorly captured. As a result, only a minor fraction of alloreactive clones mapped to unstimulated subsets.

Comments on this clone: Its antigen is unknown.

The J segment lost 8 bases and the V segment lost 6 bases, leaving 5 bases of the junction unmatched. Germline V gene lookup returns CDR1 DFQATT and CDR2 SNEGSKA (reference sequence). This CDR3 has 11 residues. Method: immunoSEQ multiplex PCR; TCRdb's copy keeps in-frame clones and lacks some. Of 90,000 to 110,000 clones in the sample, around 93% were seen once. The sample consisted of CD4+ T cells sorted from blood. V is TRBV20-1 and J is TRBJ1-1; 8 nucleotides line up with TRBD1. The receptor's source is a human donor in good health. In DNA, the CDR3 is TGCAGTGCCCGGACAGGGCTAGAAGCTTTCTTT. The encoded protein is CSARTGLEAFF.